A selection of T cell receptor beta chains follows, all from one sample in a study of control samples from healthy donors and cancer patients. Assay: immunoSEQ multiplex PCR; the TCRdb copy retains only in-frame clones and omits some. This sample yields tens of thousands of clones, of which 84% are seen a single time; around 40% belongs to the top ten. The sequencing sample was made of PBMCs. These TCRs come from a man aged 65 to 85 with lung cancer. Each CDR3 is given with its conserved first and last residue.

J,V,CDR3
TRBJ2-4,TRBV18,CASSGANYDIQYF
TRBJ2-1,TRBV5-1,CASSGGLEDEQFF
TRBJ2-5,TRBV4-1,CASSQDGGYQETQYF
TRBJ1-2,TRBV27,CASSLSTGFGYTF
TRBJ2-2,TRBV6-1,CASSATSGTGTGELFF
TRBJ1-1,TRBV5-1,CASSLGEMNTEAFF
TRBJ2-2,TRBV9,CASSVGGGAGGNTGELFF
TRBJ2-1,TRBV10-1,CASSDSGGNYNEQFF
TRBJ1-4,TRBV9,CASSVAVNEKLFF
TRBJ1-1,TRBV6-5,CVSGWGKAGSTEAFF
TRBJ2-4,TRBV7-2,CASSLQGGVGNIQYF
TRBJ1-4,TRBV18,CASSPLPGTNEKLFF
TRBJ1-1,TRBV3-1/TRBV3-2,CASSQGDVLGEAFF
TRBJ1-6,TRBV28,CASADGGGSYNSPLHF
TRBJ2-1,TRBV2,CASILQSGGWQFF
TRBJ1-5,TRBV27,CASSLSTVGGNQPQHF
TRBJ1-2,TRBV30,CAWSKSAYGYTF
TRBJ2-3,TRBV15,CATRMAISTDTQYF
TRBJ1-1,TRBV11-2,CASSLGLGGFEAFF
TRBJ2-7,TRBV9,CASTGGLAGERQYF
TRBJ1-1,TRBV27,CASSLARNTEAFF
TRBJ2-1,TRBV10-1,CASSESLTSGASYNEQFF
TRBJ1-5,TRBV21-1,CASSKVASPSNQPQHF
TRBJ1-5,TRBV12-5,CASGRDSLNQPQHF
TRBJ1-2,TRBV2,CASSALTGDYGYTF
TRBJ2-5,TRBV14,CASSQVPRQGQYF
TRBJ1-2,TRBV23-1,CAGGGNYGYTF
TRBJ1-6,TRBV28,CACTPLGGQGASPLHF
TRBJ1-4,TRBV18,CASSTETAVEKLFF
TRBJ1-4,TRBV4-1,CASSQVLGAHSTNEKLFF
TRBJ2-2,TRBV11-2,CASSPPGPGELFF
TRBJ2-5,TRBV10-1,CASSESYSRETQYF
TRBJ1-6,TRBV30,CAWDGTGVLNSPLHF
TRBJ1-1,TRBV4-1,CASSQEGTGNTEAFF
TRBJ2-2,TRBV6-5,CASTRSGGITGELFF
TRBJ1-2,TRBV19,CATTGAWGYTF
TRBJ2-6,TRBV6-5,CASSIVAGANVLTF
TRBJ1-3,TRBV21-1,CASSSRCCSGNTIYF
TRBJ2-3,TRBV5-8,CASSFRGQSRYTQYF
TRBJ1-1,TRBV19,CASSIWGTATTEAFF
TRBJ1-5,TRBV3-1/TRBV3-2,CASSTGTGKGQPQHF
TRBJ2-3,TRBV6-2/TRBV6-3,CASSTVTDTQYF
TRBJ2-2,TRBV7-3,CASSLQGGGLANTGELFF
TRBJ2-7,TRBV11-2,CASSVASGGSYEQYF
TRBJ1-5,TRBV7-6,CASSFGSNQPQHF
TRBJ2-1,TRBV7-3,CASSYPGTSGNNEQFF
TRBJ2-7,TRBV2,CASSRAGIDYEQYF
TRBJ1-5,TRBV21-1,CASSLVSSDTNQPQHF
TRBJ2-7,TRBV6-6,CASSLLATSYEQYF
TRBJ1-6,TRBV5-6,CASSRDRGNSPLHF
TRBJ2-1,TRBV18,CASCREGYNEQFF
TRBJ2-7,TRBV19,CASSTGLTYEQYF
TRBJ1-1,TRBV9,CASRRTGEGMNTEAFF
TRBJ1-1,TRBV2,CASTGGRAEAFF
TRBJ1-1,TRBV30,CAWTRFGLLANTEAFF
TRBJ2-5,TRBV9,CASSGSSGGFQETQYF